A selection of T cell receptor beta chains follows, all from one sample in a study of T cells in Graves' hyperthyroidism and ophthalmopathy. TCRdb re-called the multiplex PCR reads through MiXCR, storing one row per CDR3 protein. This table holds a few hundred thousand distinct CDR3 sequences, around a sixth found once. Material for sequencing was blood. Every receptor here comes from a man aged 18 to 30 with Graves' ophthalmopathy. Each CDR3 is given with its conserved first and last residue. The order of the fields is D gene, V gene, CDR3 length, J gene, CDR3 protein. A D gene is named only where the DNA matches it firmly.

>.|TRBV6-1|15|TRBJ1-4
CASRGKGVTNEKLFF
>.|TRBV11-2|14|TRBJ1-2
CASSPVGFNYGYTF
>.|TRBV7-9|16|TRBJ2-5
CASSLGAADLQETQYF
>TRBD2|TRBV24-1|16|TRBJ2-5
CATSAPGRAYQETQYF
>TRBD2|TRBV6-1|16|TRBJ2-5
CASTPRRLAGTETQYF
>.|TRBV6-1|15|TRBJ2-3
CASSRLAVPTDTQYF
>.|TRBV2|13|TRBJ1-6
CASKEGSGDALHF
>.|TRBV5-1|14|TRBJ1-2
CASSLAEVRGGYTF
>TRBD1|TRBV6-1|14|TRBJ1-2
CASSIQGSNYGYTF
>TRBD1|TRBV6-2/TRBV6-3|14|TRBJ1-4
CASSRTGVNEKLFF
>.|TRBV5-5|18|TRBJ2-3
CASSWTPLIADSTDTQYF
>TRBD1|TRBV28|15|TRBJ2-5
CASSISDRGQETQYF
>.|TRBV3-1|15|TRBJ1-3
CASSQGVGIGNTIYF
>.|TRBV19|15|TRBJ2-7
CASSIERDLPYEQYF
>.|TRBV18|13|TRBJ2-3
CASSPPDGDTQYF
>TRBD2|TRBV5-4|12|TRBJ2-7
CASTSSSGEQYF
>TRBD2|TRBV11-2|18|TRBJ2-1
CASSLAASGAPTYNEQFF
>.|TRBV20-1|14|TRBJ2-7
CSARGGVSSYEQYF
>.|TRBV30|13|TRBJ2-2
CAWSAWNTGELFF
>.|TRBV19|14|TRBJ1-5
CASSINQRNQPQHF
>.|TRBV6-1|16|TRBJ1-2
CASSQRIDRVIYGYTF
>TRBD2|TRBV6-1|13|TRBJ2-7
CASRGGGFHEQYF
>.|TRBV3-1|13|TRBJ1-6
CASSPQRGAPLHF
>.|TRBV9|15|TRBJ2-3
CASSGPGLGTDTQYF
>TRBD1|TRBV3-1|14|TRBJ1-2
CASSQETGRGGYTF
>.|TRBV5-1|15|TRBJ2-3
CASSWGDRPGDTQYF
>.|TRBV27|14|TRBJ2-7
CASSFSPSSYEQYF
>.|TRBV6-5|17|TRBJ2-2
CASSYSSQQGNTGELFF
>.|TRBV6-1|11|TRBJ1-4
CASKAEEKLFF
>TRBD2|TRBV7-3|14|TRBJ2-1
CASSLIGAGGEQFF